Shown below are 13 T cell receptor beta chains from a single sample sequenced in a study of T cell repertoires in cytomegalovirus infection (dated 2019 in TCRdb). The treatment or condition label corresponds to: in vitro stimulation with specific CMV peptide epitopes to enrich CMV-specific T cells. Their target antigens are unknown. Sequencing instrument: Illumina HiSeq 1500. TCRdb handled the public reads itself, with Q25 trimming in fastp and clone calling in MiXCR, and kept productive beta chains. Merged by CDR3 protein, the rows form single entries marked with the most common genes and DNA. This sample comprises about 770,000 distinct CDR3 sequences, about 28% of them detected only once. The ten largest clonotypes hold over 10% of the sample. Sequenced material: cultured CD8+ T cells from PBMCs, taken from culture after CMV antigen stimulation. The receptors originated from a human donor in good health (CMV status not recorded). Some clones in this sample may be carry-over from other donors' samples.

This clonotype was counted many times. This rearrangement joins TRBV7-6 to TRBJ2-3; perhaps TRBD2 as D (5 bases). V shed 5 bases and J shed 3 bases, with 18 bases lying between them. The germline V gene encodes CDR1 SGHVS and CDR2 FNYEAQ. This CDR3 has 16 amino acids. In nucleotides, the CDR3 is TGTGCCAGCAGCCCTCACCCGGGGTTGGGGACAGATACGCAGTATTTT. Translated, it gives CASSPHPGLGTDTQYF.

The CDR3 protein is CASSLVGDNSPLHF. CDR3 in DNA: TGTGCCAGCAGTTTGGTCGGCGATAATTCACCCCTCCACTTT. V gene TRBV28 combines with J gene TRBJ1-6; no clear D. This CDR3 is built from 14 residues. Germline CDR1 MDHEN, CDR2 SYDVKM. Between the trimmed V and J ends, which lost 3 bases and 5 bases, there was a span of 8 bases.

V and J are TRBV19 and TRBJ2-6, with D possibly matching TRBD1 (5 bases). The V and J ends lost 4 bases and 4 bases respectively, with 14 bases between them. This CDR3 has 16 amino acids. The germline CDR1 and CDR2 sequences are LNHDA and SQIVND (reference sequence). The CDR3 sequence: CASSTGSRVGANVLTF. CDR3 nucleotides: TGTGCCAGTAGTACAGGCTCCAGGGTCGGGGCCAACGTCCTGACTTTC.

This clonotype was detected many times. The genes are TRBV7-8 and TRBJ1-2, with D hard to call. Trimming took off 0 bases at V and 2 bases at J, with 7 bases between the two ends. Germline assignment: CDR1 SGHVS and CDR2 FQNEAQ. This CDR3 is 14 amino acids long. CDR3 amino acids: CASSLAYFNYGYTF. The CDR3 DNA follows: TGTGCCAGCAGCTTAGCGTATTTCAACTATGGCTACACCTTC. The whole variable domain, remainder taken from reference TRBV7-8 and TRBJ1-2, is GAGVSQSPRYKVAKRGQDVALRCDPISGHVSLFWYQQALGQGPEFLTYFQNEAQLDKSGLPSDRFFAERPEGSVSTLKIQRTQQEDSAVYLCASSLAYFNYGYTFGSGTRLTVV.

The V gene is TRBV12-3 or TRBV12-4, the J gene TRBJ2-3, with D perhaps given as TRBD1 or TRBD2 (5 bases each). The CDR3 has 21 residues. Trimming left V 3 bases short and J 2 bases short, with 30 bases between. CDR3 DNA: TGTGCCAGCAGTTTTTCGGGACGGACGGAGGTGGGGACCGGGGACACAGATACGCAGTATTTT. Its translation: CASSFSGRTEVGTGDTDTQYF.

This clonotype was counted a few times. This chain uses TRBV24-1 with TRBJ1-1; the D gene is possibly TRBD1 (6 bases). Germline CDR1 reads KGHDR; CDR2 reads SFDVKD. With 2 bases removed from V and 8 bases from J, the gap between germline ends came to 17 bases. This CDR3 region has 15 residues. This chain's CDR3 is CATSDSAGERDEAFF. The CDR3, as DNA: TGTGCCACCAGTGATTCCGCAGGGGAACGGGACGAAGCTTTCTTT.

The rearrangement joins TRBV3-1 to TRBJ2-3; D not resolved. CDR3 length: 17 residues. Germline assignment: CDR1 LGHDT and CDR2 YNNKEL (reference sequence). V dropped 5 bases and J dropped 0 bases, with 18 bases sitting between them. The CDR3 spells CASSTTPLALSTDTQYF. The CDR3 DNA reads TGTGCCAGCAGCACAACACCGCTTGCGCTTAGCACAGATACGCAGTATTTT.

The V and J genes are TRBV7-9 and TRBJ1-5; 9 nucleotides match TRBD1. CDR1 and CDR2 (germline): SEHNR, FQNEAQ (reference sequence). The CDR3 length is 17 residues. J was trimmed by 5 bases and V by 5 bases; bases with no gene match: 13. The CDR3 here is CASSDSGTGTLHQPQHF. The CDR3 DNA reads as TGTGCCAGCAGCGACTCCGGGACAGGGACCCTCCATCAGCCCCAGCATTTT.

In this sample, this clonotype turned up many times. The chain carries TRBV7-2 and TRBJ2-7; weak D call: TRBD1 (6 bases). This CDR3 spans 12 amino acids. Germline V CDR1 and CDR2: SGHTA, FQGNSA. The germline V and J ends were trimmed by 1 base and 5 bases, with 6 bases remaining between them. CDR3 in DNA: TGTGCCAGCAGCTTAGGGGGGCACGAGCAGTACTTC. Translated: CASSLGGHEQYF.

The chain links TRBV7-9 to TRBJ1-1; D is ambiguous. The CDR3 consists of 15 residues. The V end lost 1 base, the J end lost 0 bases, and 9 bases lay between the germline ends. Germline loops: CDR1 SEHNR, CDR2 FQNEAQ (reference sequence). As DNA, the CDR3 is TGTGCCAGCAGCTTAGTCCGAACATTGAACACTGAAGCTTTCTTT. This sequence encodes CASSLVRTLNTEAFF. Full variable domain (missing parts from reference TRBV7-9 and TRBJ1-1): DTGVSQNPRHKITKRGQNVTFRCDPISEHNRLYWYRQTLGQGPEFLTYFQNEAQLEKSRLLSDRFSAERPKGSFSTLEIQRTEQGDSAMYLCASSLVRTLNTEAFFGQGTRLTVV.

V is TRBV10-2 and J is TRBJ2-5, with D unresolved. Germline V CDR1 and CDR2: WSHSY, SAAADI. V was clipped by 10 bases and J by 5 bases, with 17 bases between them. This CDR3 has 13 residues. As DNA, the CDR3 is TGCGCCACCCCGGACGGTAGGGATGAGACCCAGTACTTC. Translated, it gives CATPDGRDETQYF.

The chain recombines TRBV24-1 with TRBJ2-5; the D is unclear. With 4 bases removed from V and 5 bases from J, the gap between germline ends came to 16 bases. The CDR3 covers 15 residues. CDR1 and CDR2 (germline): KGHDR, SFDVKD. The CDR3 sequence is CATSDIRGRKETQYF. CDR3 DNA: TGTGCCACCAGTGACATTCGTGGCCGCAAGGAGACCCAGTACTTC.

The chain links TRBV11-2 to TRBJ1-4; 9 positions match TRBD1. V shed 2 bases and J 0 bases; nucleotides not matched to a gene: 7. The CDR3 has 18 amino acids. Per the germline V gene, CDR1 is SGHAT and CDR2 is FQNNGV. The CDR3 region is CASSLWTGVNSTNEKLFF. The CDR3 bases are TGTGCCAGCAGCTTATGGACAGGGGTAAATTCAACTAATGAAAAACTGTTTTTT. Full variable domain (missing parts from reference TRBV11-2 and TRBJ1-4): EAGVAQSPRYKIIEKRQSVAFWCNPISGHATLYWYQQILGQGPKLLIQFQNNGVVDDSQLPKDRFSAERLKGVDSTLKIQPAKLEDSAVYLCASSLWTGVNSTNEKLFFGSGTQLSVL.